These 9 T cell receptor beta chains originate from one sample sequenced in a study of shared clonotypes between healthy human individuals. TCRdb's copy holds only in-frame clones and misses some; the assay was immunoSEQ multiplex PCR. There are approximately 340,000 clones in the sample; about 74% occur only once, and about a tenth lies in the top ten. Sequencing input: memory CD4+ T cells sorted from blood. The subset: CD45RA-negative fraction. All receptors come from a man aged 25-45 years in good health.

The chain joins TRBV4-1 to TRBJ2-3; D is perhaps TRBD2 (6 bases). The CDR3 runs to 13 residues. Trimming removed 4 bases from V and 9 bases from J, with 14 bases in between. In germline, CDR1 is MGHRA, CDR2 YSYEKL. Here the CDR3 reads CASSPEGRGTQYF. DNA for the CDR3: TGCGCCAGCAGCCCTGAGGGCCGGGGGACGCAGTATTTT.

Worth noting for this clone: A far larger clone lies a single base away; this is likely a read error. The sample has other DNA sequences that encode this CDR3 too. This rearrangement joins TRBV18 to TRBJ2-7; 8 nucleotides align to TRBD1. The CDR3 length is 15 residues. Germline V gene data show CDR1 as KGHSH and CDR2 as LQKENI. CDR3: CASSPGDRISYEQYF. CDR3 in DNA: TGTGCCAGTTCACCGGGGGACAGGATATCTTACGAGCAGTACTTC.

This clone was counted once. The chain links TRBV7-9 to TRBJ2-7, with a tentative D call TRBD2 (6 bases). Trimming took off 6 bases at V and 3 bases at J, with 18 bases between the two ends. This CDR3 has 15 residues. Germline CDR1 reads SEHNR; CDR2 reads FQNEAQ (reference sequence). Here the CDR3 DNA reads TGTGCCAGCAGTCAAATGGGGGGATCCTTCTACGAGCAGTACTTC. It yields the protein CASSQMGGSFYEQYF.

Comments on this clone: This CDR3 is also generated by other DNA sequences in the sample. This chain links TRBV5-1 with TRBJ1-3; D ambiguous. The V gene's germline CDR1 is SGHRS and CDR2 YFSETQ. Trimming removed 0 bases from V and 3 bases from J, with 7 bases in between. This CDR3 spans 14 amino acids. The CDR3 coding sequence is TGCGCCAGCAGCTTGGAGGGTCGTGGAAACACCATATATTTT. It encodes CASSLEGRGNTIYF.

Points on this clone: Other DNA sequences in the same sample also yield this CDR3. The chain recombines TRBV25-1 with TRBJ2-6; possibly TRBD2 for D (5 bases). The CDR3 contains 13 residues. CDR1 is MGHDK and CDR2 is SYGVNS in the germline V gene. V shed 8 bases and J shed 1 base, with 6 bases lying between them. In nucleotides, the CDR3 is TGTGCCAGCCGGGAATCTGGGGCCAACGTCCTGACTTTC. Translation gives CASRESGANVLTF.

The CDR3 spells CASSVDSIPYEQYF. The DNA of the CDR3 is TGTGCCAGCAGCGTGGACTCAATACCCTACGAGCAGTACTTC. The chain links TRBV9 to TRBJ2-7; possible D gene TRBD2, 5 bases. V gave up 2 bases and J gave up 2 bases, with 11 bases separating them. Germline assignment: CDR1 SGDLS and CDR2 YYNGEE. The CDR3 consists of 14 residues.

V is TRBV7-3 and J is TRBJ2-3, with a weak D call TRBD1 (6 bases). The CDR3 sequence is 14 residues long. Trimming left V 4 bases short and J 4 bases short, with 12 bases between. Germline CDR1 SGHTA, CDR2 FQGTGA. The CDR3 coding sequence is TGTGCCAGCAGCTGGGGGCTAGGCGCAGATACGCAGTATTTT. Translating it yields CASSWGLGADTQYF.

The rearrangement links TRBV19 to TRBJ2-2; 11 bases are a match to TRBD1. CDR1 is LNHDA, CDR2 SQIVND, per germline (reference sequence). The CDR3 has 15 amino acids. Trimming took 4 bases from V and 6 from J; bases not matched to a gene: 4. DNA of the CDR3: TGTGCCAGTAGTACCGGACAGGGGGCTGCCGGGGAGCTGTTTTTT. Translation gives CASSTGQGAAGELFF.

V and J are TRBV7-2 and TRBJ2-7; 7 bases are shared with TRBD2. The CDR3 runs to 14 residues. CDR1 SGHTA and CDR2 FQGNSA come from the germline V gene. V was clipped by 5 bases and J by 3 bases; unmatched bases: 7. CDR3 sequence reads: CASSPTREFYEQYF. CDR3 nucleotides: TGTGCCAGCAGCCCCACGCGGGAGTTCTACGAGCAGTACTTC. The whole variable domain, filled in from reference TRBV7-2 and TRBJ2-7, reads GAGVSQSPSNKVTEKGKDVELRCDPISGHTALYWYRQSLGQGLEFLIYFQGNSAPDKSGLPSDRFSAERTGGSVSTLTIQRTQQEDSAVYLCASSPTREFYEQYFGPGTRLTVT.